The entry below describes one T cell receptor beta chain. Antigen unknown. This entry is derived from a study of cytomegalovirus exposure and HLA in healthy donors. General study findings and limits: In a later analysis, DRB1 alleles had the most associated TCRs; HLA-C alleles the fewest.

The PCR ran on 60 Vbeta and 13 Jbeta primers. TCRdb's table, derived via immunoSEQ multiplex PCR, lists solely in-frame clones and lacks some. The table includes 100,000 or so clones, about 81% detected once. The CDR3 runs 15 residues. From germline, CDR1 is MNHEY and CDR2 SVGAGI. V shed 7 bases, J shed 10 bases, and the junction held 16 bases outside the gene matches. This TCR derives from a young man in good health and CMV-seronegative. This chain joins TRBV6-5 and TRBJ2-3; TRBD1 matches at 8 bases. Source material: PBMCs. For the CDR3, the DNA is TGTGCCAGCACCTCACGGGTCAGGGGGCCCTCTCCGCAGTATTTT. It codes for CASTSRVRGPSPQYF.